A single sample gave rise to the 14 T cell receptor beta chains below, sequenced in a study of CD8+ T cells in alopecia areata. The authors extracted RNA and reverse transcribed it into cDNA as the sequencing template. The protocol was immunoSEQ multiplex PCR, while the TCRdb copy is restricted to in-frame clones and leaves out a portion. The sample shows some 150,000 clones, approximately 65% of them seen only once. The sequencing here drew on CD8+ T cells sorted from blood, taken at week 0. Source of these receptors: a human donor with alopecia areata.

J is TRBJ2-7 and V is TRBV5-1, with D unresolved. Trimming pared 2 bases from V and 7 bases from J, leaving 16 bases between. Germline CDR1 is SGHRS and CDR2 is YFSETQ. This CDR3 is 14 amino acids long. The CDR3 reads CASSLLPGPQEQYF. In nucleotides, the CDR3 is TGCGCCAGCAGCTTACTTCCAGGACCACAGGAGCAGTACTTC.

The chain couples TRBV2 to TRBJ1-2; 7 bases match TRBD1. The germline V gene has CDR1 SNHLY and CDR2 FYNNEI. The length of the CDR3 is 13 residues. V dropped 4 bases and J dropped 2; count of bases not matched to a gene: 1. CDR3 in amino acids: CASSGGQNYGYTF. The CDR3 bases are TGTGCCAGCAGTGGGGGACAGAACTATGGCTACACCTTC.

This clone was recorded once. This rearrangement joins TRBV7-8 to TRBJ2-6; D remains unclear. V lost 0 bases, J lost 2 bases, and 8 bases lay in between. The CDR3 consists of 16 residues. Germline V gene data show CDR1 as SGHVS and CDR2 as FQNEAQ. CDR3 DNA: TGTGCCAGCAGCTTAGCAAATCGGCCTGGGGCCAACGTCCTGACTTTC. This translates into CASSLANRPGANVLTF.

This chain's CDR3 is CASSAPNPEQFF. CDR3 DNA: TGTGCCAGCAGCGCCCCTAACCCTGAGCAGTTCTTC. V usage is TRBV9 and J usage is TRBJ2-1, with D unclear. Germline assignment: CDR1 SGDLS and CDR2 YYNGEE. The CDR3 extends over 12 amino acids. Trimming removed 3 bases from V and 9 bases from J, with 10 bases in between. The full variable domain, in which reference TRBV9 and TRBJ2-1 provide the parts outside the CDR3, is DSGVTQTPKHLITATGQRVTLRCSPRSGDLSVYWYQQSLDQGLQFLIQYYNGEERAKGNILERFSAQQFPDLHSELNLSSLELGDSALYFCASSAPNPEQFFGPGTRLTVL.

The chain carries TRBV29-1 and TRBJ2-2; 9 nucleotides match TRBD2. The CDR3 is 14 residues long. Germline V gene sequence: CDR1 SQVTM, CDR2 ANQGSEA. The J segment lost 1 base and the V segment lost 7 bases, leaving 4 bases of the junction unmatched. The CDR3 region has the DNA TGCAGCGCCATAGCGGGGGAGAACACCGGGGAGCTGTTTTTT. The encoded protein is CSAIAGENTGELFF.

This clone was detected only a few times. The chain links TRBV27 to TRBJ2-5; D tentatively fits TRBD1 or TRBD2 (5 bases each). Per the germline V gene, CDR1 is MNHEY and CDR2 is SMNVEV (reference sequence). V lost 0 bases to trimming and J lost 2 bases, with 7 bases between them. CDR3 length: 14 residues. CDR3 amino acids: CASSLSGVQETQYF. The DNA for the CDR3 is TGTGCCAGCAGTTTATCGGGGGTACAAGAGACCCAGTACTTC.

The sample holds one count of this clone. The rearrangement uses TRBV4-2 and TRBJ2-3; the D is unclear. V was shortened by 2 bases and J by 2 bases, with 11 bases between the two germline ends. CDR1 is LGHNA and CDR2 is YNFKEQ in the germline V gene. The CDR3 covers 15 residues. The CDR3 spells CASSQFLDHTDTQYF. The CDR3 DNA reads as TGTGCCAGCAGCCAATTCCTAGACCACACAGATACGCAGTATTTT.

The chain has TRBV7-9 and TRBJ1-2; D gene ambiguous. This CDR3 contains 14 residues. Trimming shortened V by 2 bases and J by 4 bases, and 11 bases separated the two germline ends. Per germline, CDR1 SEHNR and CDR2 FQNEAQ (reference sequence). CDR3: CASSLPGVTYGYTF. The CDR3, as DNA: TGTGCCAGCAGCTTACCTGGAGTAACCTATGGCTACACCTTC.

V is TRBV5-1 and J is TRBJ2-7; tentatively, D is TRBD1 (5 bases). CDR3 size: 13 residues. V was shortened by 7 bases and J by 0 bases, with 11 bases between the two germline ends. Germline values: CDR1 SGHRS, CDR2 YFSETQ. The chain's CDR3 is CASGAASSYEQYF. In nucleotides, the CDR3 is TGCGCCAGCGGGGCAGCGTCCTCCTACGAGCAGTACTTC.

This clone was picked up a small number of times. The DNA for the CDR3 is TGTGCCTCCTGGGAGAAACAAGAGACCCAGTACTTC. Protein sequence: CASWEKQETQYF. This chain links TRBV5-5 with TRBJ2-5, with D possibly TRBD2 on 5 matching bases. The CDR3 extends over 12 amino acids. Germline V gives CDR1 SGHKS, CDR2 YYEKEE (reference sequence). V was clipped by 10 bases and J by 2 bases, with 12 bases between them.

This clone was seen more than once but under ten times. The gene calls are TRBV27 and TRBJ2-7, with D unresolved. V shed 0 bases and J shed 3 bases, with 9 bases lying between them. Germline V lookup: CDR1 MNHEY, CDR2 SMNVEV (reference sequence). This CDR3 comprises 14 residues. The CDR3 nucleotides read TGTGCCAGCAGTTTATCGATGGCTAACTACGAGCAGTACTTC. Residues: CASSLSMANYEQYF.

The genes are TRBV5-6 and TRBJ2-1; D assignment may be TRBD1 or TRBD2 (5 bases each). CDR1 and CDR2 (germline): SGHDT, YYEEEE. The CDR3 has 13 amino acids. V lost 0 bases, J lost 7 bases, and 8 bases lay in between. CDR3 loop: CASSLGWGNEQFF. DNA for the CDR3: TGTGCCAGCAGCTTGGGTTGGGGGAATGAGCAGTTCTTC.

J is TRBJ2-1 and V is TRBV29-1; 7 nucleotides line up with TRBD2. The V and J ends lost 0 bases and 9 bases, in that order; junction bases with no gene match: 5. Germline CDR1 SQVTM, CDR2 ANQGSEA. This CDR3 is 13 amino acids long. The CDR3 DNA is TGCAGCGTTGAAGAGGGGAGGGGCGCTGAGCAGTTCTTC. Its protein product is CSVEEGRGAEQFF.

The chain employs TRBV29-1 and TRBJ2-1; 7 bases are shared with TRBD1. V shed 7 bases and J 0 bases; nucleotides not matched to a gene: 6. CDR3 length: 14 amino acids. Germline CDR1 SQVTM, CDR2 ANQGSEA. This chain's CDR3 is CSGTGQSSYNEQFF. The DNA for the CDR3 is TGCAGCGGTACGGGACAGTCCTCCTACAATGAGCAGTTCTTC.